This is a list of T cell receptor beta chains from one sample in a study. TCRdb re-called the 5' RACE reads through MiXCR, storing one row per CDR3 protein. This table has approximately 60,000 distinct CDR3 sequences, more than 20% appearing once. The sequencing input was tumor-infiltrating Tregs sorted from the breast tumor. These receptors came from a female donor with breast cancer. CDR3s include the opening cysteine and the closing phenylalanine or tryptophan. A D gene is named only where the DNA matches it firmly. Clone size is stated in some rows and not others, as once, few, many or a class when expanded.

v_call: TRBV20-1
d_call: TRBD2
j_call: TRBJ2-1
clone_size: few
cdr3_aa: CSAQRGYNEQFF
cdr3_nt: TGCAGTGCTCAGCGGGGTTACAATGAGCAGTTCTTC

v_call: TRBV18
d_call: TRBD2
j_call: TRBJ2-3
clone_size: once
cdr3_aa: CTSSPGTSGASSTDTQYF
cdr3_nt: TGTACCAGCTCACCCGGGACTAGCGGAGCCTCTAGCACAGATACGCAGTATTTT

v_call: TRBV5-1
d_call: TRBD2
j_call: TRBJ2-1
clone_size: -
cdr3_aa: CASSTSSGSMSYNEQFF
cdr3_nt: TGCGCCAGCAGCACCTCTAGCGGGAGCATGTCCTACAATGAGCAGTTCTTC

v_call: TRBV18
d_call: -
j_call: TRBJ1-5
clone_size: once
cdr3_aa: CASSRGTPSNQPQHF
cdr3_nt: TGTGCCAGCTCACGAGGGACCCCTAGCAATCAGCCCCAGCATTTT

v_call: TRBV9
d_call: -
j_call: TRBJ2-1
clone_size: -
cdr3_aa: CASSDRTPRGEQFF
cdr3_nt: TGTGCCAGCAGTGATAGGACACCCCGGGGAGAGCAGTTCTTC

v_call: TRBV6-5
d_call: -
j_call: TRBJ1-5
clone_size: many
cdr3_aa: CASSYSAGKQPQHF
cdr3_nt: TGTGCCAGCAGTTACTCAGCAGGGAAGCAGCCCCAGCATTTT

v_call: TRBV4-1
d_call: -
j_call: TRBJ2-1
clone_size: -
cdr3_aa: CASSRERQVRSEQFF
cdr3_nt: TGCGCCAGCAGCCGAGAGAGGCAGGTGAGAAGTGAGCAGTTCTTC

v_call: TRBV7-8
d_call: -
j_call: TRBJ1-4
clone_size: few
cdr3_aa: CASSLRRGANEKLFF
cdr3_nt: TGTGCCAGCAGCTTACGGAGAGGGGCTAATGAAAAACTGTTTTTT

v_call: TRBV29-1
d_call: TRBD1
j_call: TRBJ1-3
clone_size: -
cdr3_aa: CSVKQGNSGNTIYF
cdr3_nt: TGCAGCGTGAAACAGGGGAACTCTGGAAACACCATATATTTT

v_call: TRBV7-2
d_call: TRBD2
j_call: TRBJ2-1
clone_size: -
cdr3_aa: CASSWREGSSYNEQLF
cdr3_nt: TGTGCCAGCAGCTGGCGGGAGGGTAGTTCCTACAATGAGCAGCTCTTC

v_call: TRBV20-1
d_call: -
j_call: TRBJ2-4
clone_size: -
cdr3_aa: CSASRDSQTQYF
cdr3_nt: TGCAGTGCTTCCCGGGACTCGCAGACGCAGTACTTC

v_call: TRBV6-6
d_call: TRBD2
j_call: TRBJ2-1
clone_size: -
cdr3_aa: CASSFSGGQFF
cdr3_nt: TGTGCCAGCAGTTTTAGCGGGGGGCAGTTCTTC

v_call: TRBV12-3/TRBV12-4
d_call: TRBD2
j_call: TRBJ2-1
clone_size: few
cdr3_aa: CASSFGLAGENEQFF
cdr3_nt: TGTGCCAGCAGTTTCGGACTAGCGGGAGAGAATGAGCAGTTCTTC

v_call: TRBV20-1
d_call: -
j_call: TRBJ1-3
clone_size: many
cdr3_aa: CSASNGNTIYF
cdr3_nt: TGCAGTGCTAGCAATGGAAACACCATATATTTT

v_call: TRBV6-1
d_call: -
j_call: TRBJ2-7
clone_size: -
cdr3_aa: CASRDMVASTQYF
cdr3_nt: TGTGCCAGCAGAGATATGGTAGCGAGCACGCAGTACTTC

v_call: TRBV20-1
d_call: TRBD1
j_call: TRBJ1-1
clone_size: many
cdr3_aa: CSARGQGAKNTEAFF
cdr3_nt: TGCAGTGCTAGAGGGCAGGGGGCAAAGAACACTGAAGCTTTCTTT

v_call: TRBV5-1
d_call: -
j_call: TRBJ2-1
clone_size: many
cdr3_aa: CASMNHRNNEQFF
cdr3_nt: TGCGCCAGCATGAATCATAGGAACAATGAGCAGTTCTTC

v_call: TRBV20-1
d_call: TRBD2
j_call: TRBJ2-7
clone_size: many
cdr3_aa: CSASTPRGTGKRETYEQYF
cdr3_nt: TGCAGTGCCTCCACCCCAAGGGGGACCGGCAAGCGGGAGACCTACGAGCAGTACTTC

v_call: TRBV29-1
d_call: TRBD1
j_call: TRBJ2-7
clone_size: few
cdr3_aa: CSVIGQGGDEQYF
cdr3_nt: TGCAGCGTTATCGGACAGGGCGGCGACGAGCAGTACTTC

v_call: TRBV6-6
d_call: TRBD2
j_call: TRBJ2-4
clone_size: many
cdr3_aa: CASSQKGGLAGTKNIQYF
cdr3_nt: TGTGCCAGCAGCCAGAAAGGCGGACTAGCGGGGACCAAAAACATTCAGTACTTC

v_call: TRBV9
d_call: TRBD1
j_call: TRBJ2-2
clone_size: few
cdr3_aa: CASSTRTGQGGELFF
cdr3_nt: TGTGCCAGCAGCACCCGGACAGGGCAAGGCGGGGAGCTGTTTTTT

v_call: TRBV28
d_call: -
j_call: TRBJ2-7
clone_size: few
cdr3_aa: CASIRGTPPYEQYF
cdr3_nt: TGTGCCAGCATCCGGGGTACCCCCCCCTACGAGCAGTACTTC

v_call: TRBV7-8
d_call: -
j_call: TRBJ2-1
clone_size: few
cdr3_aa: CASSLAHEQFF
cdr3_nt: TGTGCCAGCAGCTTAGCCCATGAGCAGTTCTTC

v_call: TRBV28
d_call: -
j_call: TRBJ2-1
clone_size: few
cdr3_aa: CASSPRQNNEQFF
cdr3_nt: TGTGCCAGCAGTCCCCGACAGAACAATGAGCAGTTCTTC

v_call: TRBV12-3/TRBV12-4
d_call: -
j_call: TRBJ1-1
clone_size: many
cdr3_aa: CASSFGTLKNTEAFF
cdr3_nt: TGTGCCAGCAGTTTTGGGACACTCAAGAACACTGAAGCTTTCTTT

v_call: TRBV7-9
d_call: -
j_call: TRBJ2-2
clone_size: -
cdr3_aa: CASSQVTTNTGELFF
cdr3_nt: TGTGCCAGCAGCCAAGTGACAACAAACACCGGGGAGCTGTTTTTT

v_call: TRBV2
d_call: -
j_call: TRBJ2-5
clone_size: -
cdr3_aa: CASSGGRVRGGETQYF
cdr3_nt: TGTGCCAGCAGTGGAGGAAGGGTCAGGGGAGGAGAGACCCAGTACTTC

v_call: TRBV6-1
d_call: TRBD1
j_call: TRBJ1-6
clone_size: -
cdr3_aa: CASSEGQGNSPLHF
cdr3_nt: TGTGCCAGCAGTGAAGGACAGGGGAATTCACCCCTCCACTTT

v_call: TRBV2
d_call: TRBD2
j_call: TRBJ2-2
clone_size: many
cdr3_aa: CASRRGGTSRTGELFF
cdr3_nt: TGTGCCAGCAGGAGGGGTGGGACTAGCCGCACCGGGGAGCTGTTTTTT

v_call: TRBV10-2
d_call: -
j_call: TRBJ1-3
clone_size: -
cdr3_aa: CASSDPQGYSGNTIYF
cdr3_nt: TGCGCCAGCAGTGATCCCCAGGGTTACTCTGGAAACACCATATATTTT